Included here is one T cell receptor beta chain sequence, with context. The antigen remains unidentified. Clones were sequenced by immunoSEQ multiplex PCR, and TCRdb holds only the in-frame ones, with some missing. This table holds over 95,000 clones, approximately 90% found once. These data come from a study of T cell responses to AZD1222 COVID-19 vaccine. Study-wide findings and caveats: At baseline, just a handful of AZD1222 recipients tested seropositive.

Germline loops: CDR1 MNHEY, CDR2 SVGAGI. V lost 7 bases, J lost 2 bases, and 15 bases lay in between. This CDR3 region has 14 residues. This receptor was obtained from an adult in good health. Sequenced material: peripheral blood, taken on day 0 of AZD1222 vaccination. The chain uses TRBV6-5 and TRBJ2-7; perhaps TRBD1 as D (5 bases). DNA for the CDR3: TGTGCCAGCATAGGGGCAGGGCTTCCCTACGAGCAGTACTTC. Its translation is CASIGAGLPYEQYF.